This paragraph reports one TCR beta chain. This sample was included in a study of blood T cell repertoires in COVID-19. Across the study: Samples taken during acute and convalescent COVID-19 were collected in the United States, Italy and Spain. T cells, B-cell-depleted T cells, or PBMCs provided the cDNA or gDNA that served as material.

In the original processing: From reference gene primer amplification, estimates of nucleated cell counts were derived. Sequenced by immunoSEQ multiplex PCR; TCRdb stores in-frame clones only, minus some. The V and J calls and clone size were taken over from that table, and D and trimming were inferred from the DNA. In the table there are about 240,000 clones, around four fifths of which are singletons. Germline V lookup: CDR1 KGHSH, CDR2 LQKENI. V was trimmed by 3 bases and J by 7 bases, leaving 9 bases between them. The CDR3 loop spans 12 amino acids. J is TRBJ1-2 and V is TRBV18, with D unclear. The clonotype was recovered from a woman aged 80 or over with COVID-19, enrolled during active disease. The sample was peripheral blood. The CDR3 DNA sequence: TGTGCCAGCTCACCTAGCCAAACTGGCTACACCTTC. It is translated as CASSPSQTGYTF.